This T cell receptor (beta chain) was recorded in a study of naive and memory T cell subsets. Notes on the study in general: This RNA-based method may be sensitive to activation-related transcript changes.

As for treatment: skin biopsy from PPD injection site in Mantoux-positive individual. Reverse transcription used DNase-treated unsorted total RNA, aiming for about 1 to 1,100 ng. A UMI-containing oligonucleotide was joined by 3' ligation to the TCR cDNA template. Skin biopsies came from PPD injection sites in Mantoux-positive individuals. For blood and skin samples, reverse transcription used TCR alpha and beta constant primers. Amplification of ligated cDNA took four PCR rounds with SP2 and nested alpha and beta constant primers. A single record per CDR3 protein comes from TCRdb applying MiXCR to the UMI-ligation and nested PCR reads. The sample yields 18,000 or so distinct CDR3 sequences, approximately 9.7% seen once. There are many counts of this clonotype. The antigen is undetermined. The sample in question was skin, obtained from a tuberculin skin test site. The sequence came from an adult in good health.

This chain's CDR3 is CASSASGSYEQYF. The CDR3 DNA is TGTGCCAGTTCGGCTAGCGGTTCCTACGAGCAGTACTTC. The V and J genes are TRBV7-9 and TRBJ2-7; 7 nucleotides agree with TRBD2. The CDR3 totals 13 residues. Germline V CDR1 and CDR2: SEHNR, FQNEAQ (reference sequence). Trimming removed 9 bases from V and 1 base from J; junction bases left unmatched: 6.